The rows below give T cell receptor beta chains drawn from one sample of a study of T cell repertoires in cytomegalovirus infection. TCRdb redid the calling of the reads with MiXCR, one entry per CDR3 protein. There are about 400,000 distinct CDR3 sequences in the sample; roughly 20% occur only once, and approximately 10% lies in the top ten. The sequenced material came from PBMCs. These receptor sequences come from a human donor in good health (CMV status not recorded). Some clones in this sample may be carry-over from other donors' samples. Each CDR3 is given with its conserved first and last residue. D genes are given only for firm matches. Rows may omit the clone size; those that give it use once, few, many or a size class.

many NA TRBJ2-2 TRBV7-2 CASSRGQNTGELFF TGTGCCAGCAGCAGGGGACAGAACACCGGGGAGCTGTTTTTT
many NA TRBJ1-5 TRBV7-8 CASSSQPGGGQPQHF TGTGCCAGCAGCTCGCAACCGGGGGGGGGACAGCCCCAGCATTTT
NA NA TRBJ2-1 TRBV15 CATSPGGGGDEQFF TGTGCCACCAGCCCCGGGGGAGGGGGCGATGAGCAGTTCTTC
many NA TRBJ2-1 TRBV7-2 CASSPGLGGYNEQFF TGTGCCAGCAGCCCGGGACTGGGCGGGTACAATGAGCAGTTCTTC
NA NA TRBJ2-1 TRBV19 CASSTIASSYNEQFF TGTGCCAGTAGTACGATAGCAAGCTCCTACAATGAGCAGTTCTTC
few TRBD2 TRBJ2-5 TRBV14 CASSTYGTSDLQETQYF TGTGCCAGCAGCACCTATGGGACTAGCGACTTGCAAGAGACCCAGTACTTC
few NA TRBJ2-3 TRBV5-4 CASSKEGTSTDTQYF TGTGCCAGCAGCAAAGAAGGGACTAGCACAGATACGCAGTATTTT
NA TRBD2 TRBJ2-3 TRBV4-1 CASSQDPPLAGPDTQYF TGCGCCAGCAGCCAAGATCCACCACTAGCGGGGCCAGATACGCAGTATTTT
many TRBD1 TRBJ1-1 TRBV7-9 CASSTTGGTEAFF TGTGCCAGCAGCACAACAGGGGGCACTGAAGCTTTCTTT
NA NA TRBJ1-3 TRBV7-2 CASSLGVGPPGNTIYF TGTGCCAGCAGCTTAGGGGTGGGGCCCCCTGGAAACACCATATATTTT
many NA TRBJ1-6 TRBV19 CASRPVGANNSPLHF TGTGCCAGTAGGCCCGTGGGGGCGAATAATTCACCCCTCCACTTT
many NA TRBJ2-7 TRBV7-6 CASSLDPSSYEQYF TGTGCCAGCAGCTTAGATCCAAGCTCCTACGAGCAGTACTTC
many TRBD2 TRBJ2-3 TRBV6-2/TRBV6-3 CASSHREAEGDTQYF TGTGCCAGCAGTCACCGGGAGGCGGAGGGAGATACGCAGTATTTT
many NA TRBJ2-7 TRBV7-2 CASSPSGDEQYF TGTGCCAGCAGCCCATCCGGGGACGAGCAGTACTTC
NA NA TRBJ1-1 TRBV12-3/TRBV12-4 CASSLAYPTEAFF TGTGCCAGCAGTTTAGCCTACCCAACTGAAGCTTTCTTT
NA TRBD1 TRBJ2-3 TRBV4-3 CASSQDLGQGRHTQYF TGCGCCAGCAGCCAAGATCTAGGACAGGGTCGTCATACGCAGTATTTT
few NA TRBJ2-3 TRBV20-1 CSAGNPGTPVTDTQYF TGCAGTGCTGGGAACCCCGGGACCCCTGTCACAGATACGCAGTATTTT
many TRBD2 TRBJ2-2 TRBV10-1 CASKTKGLAGGSRANTGELFF TGCGCCAGCAAAACAAAGGGACTAGCGGGAGGCAGTCGCGCGAACACCGGGGAGCTGTTTTTT
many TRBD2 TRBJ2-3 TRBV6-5 CASSYLGLAGPGTQYF TGTGCCAGCAGTTACCTGGGACTAGCGGGCCCAGGTACGCAGTATTTT
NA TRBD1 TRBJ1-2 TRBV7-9 CASGILRDRSYGYTF TGTGCCAGCGGTATACTTAGGGACAGAAGTTATGGCTACACCTTC
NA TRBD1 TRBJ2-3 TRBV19 CASSNRDRAYPDTQYF TGTGCCAGTAGTAACCGGGACAGGGCATACCCAGATACGCAGTATTTT
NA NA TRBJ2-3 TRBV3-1 CASSREAGRLFDTQYF TGTGCCAGCAGTCGAGAGGCGGGGAGGTTATTCGATACGCAGTATTTT
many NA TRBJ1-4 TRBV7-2 CASSLTGPTNEKLFF TGTGCCAGCAGCTTAACAGGGCCAACTAATGAAAAACTGTTTTTT
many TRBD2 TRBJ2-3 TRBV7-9 CASSFYGLAGGTDTQYF TGTGCCAGCAGTTTTTACGGACTAGCGGGAGGGACAGATACGCAGTATTTT
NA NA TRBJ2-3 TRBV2 CASRTDPLEQYF TGTGCCAGCAGGACCGACCCCCTGGAGCAGTATTTT
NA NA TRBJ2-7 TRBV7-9 CASSYTNRNYEQYF TGTGCCAGCAGCTACACAAATCGTAACTACGAGCAGTACTTC
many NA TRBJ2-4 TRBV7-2 CASSLGVAWGNIQYF TGTGCCAGCAGCTTAGGGGTCGCCTGGGGAAACATTCAGTACTTC
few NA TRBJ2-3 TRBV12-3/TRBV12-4 CASTPRTTDTQYF TGTGCCAGCACTCCCCGGACCACAGATACGCAGTATTTT
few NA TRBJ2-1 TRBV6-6 CASRTVRGEQFF TGTGCCAGCCGTACGGTAAGGGGCGAGCAGTTCTTC
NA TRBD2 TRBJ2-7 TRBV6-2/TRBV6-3 CASRGLAGVSYEQYF TGTGCCAGCAGGGGACTAGCGGGAGTATCCTACGAGCAGTACTTC
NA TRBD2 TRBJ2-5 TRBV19 CSSSIVAGRVQETQYF TGTTCCAGTAGTATAGTAGCCGGGAGGGTCCAAGAGACCCAGTACTTC
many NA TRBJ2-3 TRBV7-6 CASSLLSATDTQYF TGTGCCAGCAGCTTACTGAGCGCCACAGATACGCAGTATTTT
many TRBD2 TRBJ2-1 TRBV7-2 CASSLARGGGAVDEQFF TGTGCCAGCAGCTTAGCGCGGGGCGGGGGGGCCGTCGATGAGCAGTTCTTC
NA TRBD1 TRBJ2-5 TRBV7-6 CASSPRQGLEGTQYF TGTGCCAGCAGCCCCCGACAGGGATTAGAGGGGACCCAGTACTTC
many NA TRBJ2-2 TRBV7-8 CASSLGQGDTGELFF TGTGCCAGCAGCTTAGGCCAGGGTGACACCGGGGAGCTGTTTTTT
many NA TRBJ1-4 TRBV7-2 CASSSQHATNEKLFF TGTGCCAGCAGCTCACAGCATGCAACTAATGAAAAACTGTTTTTT
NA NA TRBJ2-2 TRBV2 CASSEIGDTGELFF TGTGCCAGCAGTGAGATAGGTGACACCGGGGAGCTGTTTTTT
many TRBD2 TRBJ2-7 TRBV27 CASSLLAKASGINEQYF TGTGCCAGCAGTTTATTGGCGAAAGCTAGCGGGATTAACGAGCAGTACTTC
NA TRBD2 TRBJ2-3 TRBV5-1 CASSLASGRGDTQYF TGCGCCAGCAGCTTGGCTAGCGGTCGCGGTGATACGCAGTATTTT
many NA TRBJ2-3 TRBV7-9 CASSTRGGGTDTQYF TGTGCCAGCAGCACTAGAGGGGGGGGCACAGATACGCAGTATTTT
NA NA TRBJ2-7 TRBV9 CASKRSLGSYEQYF TGTGCCAGCAAGAGGTCCCTCGGCTCCTACGAGCAGTACTTC
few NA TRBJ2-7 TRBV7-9 CASSDPYNYEQYF TGTGCCAGCAGCGATCCGTACAACTACGAGCAGTACTTC
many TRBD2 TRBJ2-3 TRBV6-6 CASSPGTSADTQYF TGTGCCAGCAGTCCCGGGACTAGCGCAGATACGCAGTATTTT
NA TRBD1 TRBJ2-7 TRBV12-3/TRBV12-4 CASSEEDRATYEQYF TGTGCCAGCAGCGAGGAGGACAGGGCGACCTACGAGCAGTACTTC
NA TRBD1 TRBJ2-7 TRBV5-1 CASSSRDRGPGSVYEQYF TGCGCCAGCAGCTCCCGGGACAGGGGCCCCGGGTCGGTCTACGAGCAGTACTTC
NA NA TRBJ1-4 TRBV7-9 CASLRDATNEKLFF TGTGCCAGCTTACGGGATGCAACTAATGAAAAACTGTTTTTT
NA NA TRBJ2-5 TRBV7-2 CASTYGGSGKTQYF TGTGCCAGCACCTATGGAGGGTCCGGGAAGACCCAGTACTTC
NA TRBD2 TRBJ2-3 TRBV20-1 CSGSSGPADTQYF TGCAGTGGGTCTAGCGGGCCTGCGGATACGCAGTATTTT
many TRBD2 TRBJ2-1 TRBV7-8 CASSALRAGGRGEQFF TGTGCCAGCAGCGCCCTCCGGGCGGGAGGGCGGGGTGAGCAGTTCTTC
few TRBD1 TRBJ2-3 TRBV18 CASSLRQGPDTQYF TGTGCCAGCTCATTAAGACAGGGGCCAGATACGCAGTATTTT
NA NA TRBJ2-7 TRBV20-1 CSARGTHRALPEQYF TGCAGTGCTAGAGGCACCCACCGGGCCTTACCCGAGCAGTACTTC
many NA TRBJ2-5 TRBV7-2 CASSPGVRDYLQETQYF TGTGCCAGCAGCCCAGGGGTGCGGGACTACCTCCAAGAGACCCAGTACTTC
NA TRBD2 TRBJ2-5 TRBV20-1 CSAAGLADYEETQYF TGCAGTGCCGCCGGACTAGCGGACTACGAAGAGACCCAGTACTTC
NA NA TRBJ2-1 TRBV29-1 CSVDSGYNEQFF TGCAGCGTTGATTCTGGCTACAATGAGCAGTTCTTC
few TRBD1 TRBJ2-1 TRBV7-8 CASSLVGTAYNEQFF TGTGCCAGCAGCTTAGTTGGGACAGCCTACAATGAGCAGTTCTTC
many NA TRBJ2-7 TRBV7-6 CASSLQTVPYEQYF TGTGCCAGCAGCCTACAGACAGTCCCCTACGAGCAGTACTTC
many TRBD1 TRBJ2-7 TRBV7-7 CASSSWTGASEQYF TGTGCCAGCAGCTCCTGGACAGGGGCGAGCGAGCAGTACTTC
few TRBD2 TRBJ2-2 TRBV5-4 CASSGIAGDTGELFF TGTGCCAGCAGCGGAATAGCGGGAGATACCGGGGAGCTGTTTTTT
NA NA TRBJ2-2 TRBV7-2 CASSLALTVTTGELFF TGTGCCAGCAGCTTAGCGCTTACGGTGACCACCGGGGAGCTGTTTTTT
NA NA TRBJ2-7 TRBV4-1 CASSQEYARTLEQYF TGCGCCAGCAGCCAAGAATACGCTAGGACCCTCGAGCAGTACTTC